This T cell receptor beta chain emerged from a study of blood T cells in healthy people across ages. This clonotype was counted a few times. Using a J-beta primer mix together with a sample-barcoded 5' primer, a second PCR was run for about 6 to 12 cycles. Per-sample output comprised a minimum of 2.5 million paired-end reads containing CDR3. TCRdb itself ran the 5' RACE reads through MiXCR, one entry per CDR3 protein. Of around 1,000,000 distinct CDR3 sequences in the sample, under 30% were seen once. Aged roughly 6 to 90, donors were systemically healthy Caucasians from Russia. The draw of peripheral blood yielded approximately 10 milliliters from each donor. This CDR3 comprises 15 residues. V lost 8 bases to trimming and J lost 1 base; unmatched junction nucleotides: 8. In addition, the sample was reused for a study of T cells of mothers and their children. This second study notes: Using the M1S primer, the second PCR added sample barcodes along with 2-4 random nucleotides.

The chain carries TRBV5-7 and TRBJ2-1; 8 positions match TRBD1. TRBV5-7 is an open reading frame whose function is uncertain. Sequencing input: blood. The clonotype originates from a girl aged 2-10 years in good health. In nucleotides, the CDR3 is TGTGCCAGTAACTTCCAGGGGGCATCCTACAATGAGCAGTTCTTC. Its translation: CASNFQGASYNEQFF.